One and the same sample provided the 11 T cell receptor beta chains below, sequenced in a study of OX40 agonist ivuxolimab in advanced cancers. Assay: immunoSEQ multiplex PCR; the TCRdb copy retains only in-frame clones and omits some. The sample contains about 21,000 clones, around 89% of which appear only once. The source was CD4+ or CD8+ T cells sorted from blood, collected in a trial of the OX40 agonist ivuxolimab. All receptors come from an adult with an advanced solid tumor such as melanoma, head and neck, liver or kidney cancer.

The DNA of the CDR3 is TGCAGCGTTGTTTCACAGGGCTACGAGCAGTACTTC. As protein: CSVVSQGYEQYF. V and J are TRBV29-1 and TRBJ2-7; possibly TRBD1 for D (6 bases). This CDR3 has 12 amino acids. Germline loops: CDR1 SQVTM, CDR2 ANQGSEA. Trimming pared 4 bases from V and 3 bases from J, leaving 10 bases between.

CDR3 DNA sequence: TGTGCCAGCAGCTTAGTGGATCTAGCGGGAGAGGCTGGGTGGGAGCAGTATTTT. Its protein is CASSLVDLAGEAGWEQYF. The genes are TRBV11-2 and TRBJ2-3; 10 nucleotides agree with TRBD2. This CDR3 has 18 amino acids. CDR1 is SGHAT and CDR2 is FQNNGV in the germline V gene. The V and J ends lost 1 base and 11 bases, in that order; junction bases with no gene match: 18.

The genes are TRBV5-4 and TRBJ2-1; D perhaps matches TRBD2 (5 bases). CDR3 size: 15 residues. Trimming removed 0 bases at V and 6 bases at J, with 13 bases between. Germline lookup yields CDR1 SGHNT and CDR2 YYREEE (reference sequence). The CDR3 loop is CASSLASWGTNEQFF. Here the CDR3 DNA reads TGTGCCAGCAGCTTGGCTAGCTGGGGTACCAATGAGCAGTTCTTC.

The chain combines TRBV27 with TRBJ2-7; 8 nucleotides match TRBD1. The germline CDR1 and CDR2 sequences are MNHEY and SMNVEV (reference sequence). The CDR3 contains 14 residues. Losses at the gene ends were 4 bases for V and 0 bases for J; bases not matched to a gene: 2. The CDR3 coding sequence is TGTGCCAGCAGTTACAGGGGGAGCTCCTACGAGCAGTACTTC. Its protein is CASSYRGSSYEQYF.

The rearrangement joins TRBV7-3 to TRBJ1-1; TRBD1 matches 8 bases. The CDR3 has 14 amino acids. The germline CDR1 and CDR2 sequences are SGHTA and FQGTGA. The V and J ends lost 5 bases and 1 base, in that order; junction bases with no gene match: 3. Written as DNA, the CDR3 is TGTGCCAGCAGCATCGGACAGGGGAACACTGAAGCTTTCTTT. It is translated as CASSIGQGNTEAFF.

In its sample, this clone was seen a few times. The chain combines TRBV25-1 with TRBJ1-1; TRBD1 might be the D (5 bases). The germline V gene encodes CDR1 MGHDK and CDR2 SYGVNS. Trimming pared 6 bases from V and 7 bases from J, leaving 6 bases between. CDR3 length equals 10 residues. The CDR3 is CASSQGEAFF. CDR3 nucleotide sequence: TGTGCCAGCAGCCAGGGTGAAGCTTTCTTT.

The gene calls are TRBV29-1 and TRBJ2-1, with 9 bases lining up with TRBD1. The V gene's germline CDR1 is SQVTM and CDR2 ANQGSEA. V shed 4 bases, J shed 6 bases, and the junction held 4 bases outside the gene matches. The CDR3 is made up of 13 amino acids. For the CDR3, the DNA is TGCAGCGTTGCCGGGACAGGGAGCAATGAGCAGTTCTTC. Amino acids: CSVAGTGSNEQFF.

J is TRBJ2-7 and V is TRBV27; D is unresolved. Germline values: CDR1 MNHEY, CDR2 SMNVEV (reference sequence). The germline V and J ends were trimmed by 5 bases and 0 bases, with 14 bases remaining between them. The CDR3 totals 15 residues. CDR3 amino acids: CASSPQDPVSYEQYF. In DNA form, the CDR3 reads TGTGCCAGCAGTCCGCAAGACCCTGTCTCCTACGAGCAGTACTTC.

The rearrangement links TRBV5-8 to TRBJ1-1, with TRBD1 identical over 7 bases. The CDR3 sequence is 14 residues long. Germline assignment: CDR1 SGHTS and CDR2 YDEGEE. J gave up 7 bases and V 3 bases, and 9 bases lay outside the gene matches. CDR3 nucleotides: TGTGCCAGCAGCTCCGGACAGGCTCTACTTGAAGCTTTCTTT. It encodes CASSSGQALLEAFF.

In regard to this clone: A far larger clone is one nucleotide away, so this likely arose from a read error. The genes are TRBV7-9 and TRBJ2-2; no clear D gene. The CDR3 length is 10 residues. CDR1 SEHNR and CDR2 FQNEAQ come from the germline V gene (reference sequence). The CDR3 region has the DNA TGTACCCACGATGCCGGGGAGCTGTTTTTT. Translating gives CTHDAGELFF.

This chain connects TRBV18 to TRBJ1-1; D uncertain. CDR1 and CDR2 (germline): KGHSH, LQKENI. Trimming stripped 3 bases from V and 4 bases from J, with 21 bases between. CDR3 size: 17 residues. CDR3 DNA sequence: TGTGCCAGCTCACCGACTCGCGGGCGTGAGCGCGCCACTGAAGCTTTCTTT. Translating gives CASSPTRGRERATEAFF. The whole variable domain, filled in from reference TRBV18 and TRBJ1-1, reads NAGVMQNPRHLVRRRGQEARLRCSPMKGHSHVYWYRQLPEEGLKFMVYLQKENIIDESGMPKERFSAEFPKEGPSILRIQQVVRGDSAAYFCASSPTRGRERATEAFFGQGTRLTVV.